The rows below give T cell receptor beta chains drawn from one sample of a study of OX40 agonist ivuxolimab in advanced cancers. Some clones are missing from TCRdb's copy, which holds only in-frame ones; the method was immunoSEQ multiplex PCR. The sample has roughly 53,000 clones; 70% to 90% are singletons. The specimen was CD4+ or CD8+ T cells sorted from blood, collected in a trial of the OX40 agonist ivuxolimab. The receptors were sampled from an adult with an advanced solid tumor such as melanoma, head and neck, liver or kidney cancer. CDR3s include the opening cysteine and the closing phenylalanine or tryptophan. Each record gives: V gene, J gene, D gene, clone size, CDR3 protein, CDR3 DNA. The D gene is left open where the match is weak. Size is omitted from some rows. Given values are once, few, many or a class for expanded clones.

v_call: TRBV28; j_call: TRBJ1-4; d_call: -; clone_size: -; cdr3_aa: CASSGQRLNEKLFF; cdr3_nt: TGTGCCAGCAGTGGACAGAGGCTTAATGAAAAACTGTTTTTT
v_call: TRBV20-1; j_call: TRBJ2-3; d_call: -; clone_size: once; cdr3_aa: CSAPRPDTQYF; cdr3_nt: TGCAGTGCTCCCCGGCCAGATACGCAGTATTTT
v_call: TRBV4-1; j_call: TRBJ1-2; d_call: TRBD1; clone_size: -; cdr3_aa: CASSQVWTGNYGYTF; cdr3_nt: TGCGCCAGCAGCCAAGTTTGGACAGGGAACTATGGCTACACCTTC
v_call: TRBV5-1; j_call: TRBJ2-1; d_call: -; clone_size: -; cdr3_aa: CASRPSGGSSYNEQFF; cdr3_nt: TGCGCCAGCAGACCCTCGGGCGGTAGCTCCTACAATGAGCAGTTCTTC
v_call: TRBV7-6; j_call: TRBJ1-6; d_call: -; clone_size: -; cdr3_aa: CASSAGTFSPLHF; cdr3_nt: TGTGCCAGCAGCGCCGGGACCTTTTCACCCCTCCACTTT
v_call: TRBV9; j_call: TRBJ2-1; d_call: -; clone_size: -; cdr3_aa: CASSALGGFSYNEQFF; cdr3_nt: TGTGCCAGCAGCGCACTCGGTGGATTCTCCTACAATGAGCAGTTCTTC
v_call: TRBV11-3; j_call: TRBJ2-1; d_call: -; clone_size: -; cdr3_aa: CASSLDQAGLNEQFF; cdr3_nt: TGTGCCAGCAGCTTAGATCAGGCGGGACTCAATGAGCAGTTCTTC
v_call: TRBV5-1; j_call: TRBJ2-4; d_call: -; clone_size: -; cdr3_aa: CASSLGGGTAKNIQYF; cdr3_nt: TGCGCCAGCAGCTTGGGGGGAGGAACAGCCAAAAACATTCAGTACTTC
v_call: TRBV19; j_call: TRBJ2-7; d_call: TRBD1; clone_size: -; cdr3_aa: CASSRRDSYEQYF; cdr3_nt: TGTGCCAGTAGCCGCCGGGACAGCTACGAGCAGTACTTC
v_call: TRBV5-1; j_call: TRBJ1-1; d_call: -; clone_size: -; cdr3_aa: CASTRGGSSTEAFF; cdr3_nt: TGCGCCAGCACCCGGGGGGGGTCTTCGACTGAAGCTTTCTTT
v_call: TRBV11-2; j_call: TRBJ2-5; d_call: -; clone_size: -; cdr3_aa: CASSLEGETQYF; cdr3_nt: TGTGCCAGCAGCTTAGAAGGCGAGACCCAGTACTTC
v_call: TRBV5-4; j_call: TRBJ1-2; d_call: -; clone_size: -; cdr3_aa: CASRLQGKDGYTF; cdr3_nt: TGTGCCAGCAGACTCCAGGGAAAGGATGGCTACACCTTC